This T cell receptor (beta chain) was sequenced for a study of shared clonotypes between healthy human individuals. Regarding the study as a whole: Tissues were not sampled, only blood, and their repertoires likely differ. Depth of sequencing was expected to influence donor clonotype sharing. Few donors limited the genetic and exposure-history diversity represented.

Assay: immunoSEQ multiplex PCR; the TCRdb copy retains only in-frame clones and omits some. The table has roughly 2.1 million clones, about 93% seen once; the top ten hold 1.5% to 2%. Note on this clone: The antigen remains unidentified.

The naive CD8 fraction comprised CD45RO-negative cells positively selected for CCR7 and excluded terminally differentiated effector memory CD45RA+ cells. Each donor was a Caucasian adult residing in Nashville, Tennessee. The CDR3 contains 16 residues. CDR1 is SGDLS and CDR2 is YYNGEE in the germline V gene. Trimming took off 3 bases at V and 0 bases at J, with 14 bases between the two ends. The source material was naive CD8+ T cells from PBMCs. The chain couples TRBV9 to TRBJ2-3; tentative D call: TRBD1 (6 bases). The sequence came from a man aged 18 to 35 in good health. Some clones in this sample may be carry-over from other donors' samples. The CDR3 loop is CASSASWTASTDTQYF. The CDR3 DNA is TGTGCCAGCAGCGCATCATGGACAGCCAGCACAGATACGCAGTATTTT.